In its sample, the clone carrying this T cell receptor (beta chain) was seen once. Its antigen is currently unknown. The data were obtained in a study of T cell responses to AZD1222 COVID-19 vaccine. Study observations and caveats: Clonal diversity was possibly underestimated, and the donors were mostly white British, with more females.

Clones were read by immunoSEQ multiplex PCR, and TCRdb kept only the in-frame ones, dropping some. The table has 68,000 or so clones, roughly 86% seen once; the top ten hold roughly 7.4%. Specimen: peripheral blood, collected on day 0 of AZD1222 vaccination. The TCR comes from an adult in good health.

Here the CDR3 reads CASSIRLAGGLGTGELFF. The CDR3, as DNA: TGTGCCAGTAGTATTAGACTAGCGGGAGGCTTAGGCACCGGGGAGCTGTTTTTT. The chain is built from TRBV19 and TRBJ2-2; 13 bases are a match to TRBD2. This CDR3 has 18 amino acids. CDR1 is LNHDA, CDR2 SQIVND, per germline (reference sequence). The V and J ends lost 3 bases and 4 bases, in that order; junction bases with no gene match: 8.